These 28 T cell receptor beta chains were sequenced from one sample in a study. MiXCR, run by TCRdb on the RT-PCR reads, gives a single entry per CDR3 protein. The sample consists of 550,000 to 750,000 distinct CDR3 sequences, over 12% of them appearing once. Specimen: memory CD4+ T cells from blood. The receptor source for this set is a female donor in good health, serving as a healthy control.

This clonotype was recorded a few times. The chain combines TRBV4-3 with TRBJ2-5; tentative D call: TRBD2 (7 bases). The CDR3 has 20 residues. Trimming pared 0 bases from V and 5 bases from J, leaving 28 bases between. CDR1 and CDR2 from the germline V gene are LGHNA and YSLEER. The CDR3 loop reads CASSQEAPRGGSSSVETQYF. The DNA of the CDR3 is TGCGCCAGCAGCCAAGAAGCCCCGAGGGGGGGCAGTAGTAGTGTTGAGACCCAGTACTTC.

This clonotype was seen only a few times. This sequence joins TRBV6-4 and TRBJ2-1; 11 nucleotides align to TRBD2. The V gene's germline CDR1 is MRHNA and CDR2 SNTAGT. The V gene end was trimmed by 5 bases and the J gene end by 9 bases; junction bases not matched to a gene: 9. The CDR3 is made up of 15 amino acids. DNA of the CDR3: TGTGCCAGCAGTACCCAGACTAGCGGGATCAGTGAGCAGTTCTTC. Its protein is CASSTQTSGISEQFF.

This clonotype appeared many times. This chain uses TRBV20-1 with TRBJ1-1; D might be TRBD1 (5 bases). V gave up 3 bases and J gave up 3 bases, with 8 bases separating them. The germline CDR1 and CDR2 sequences are DFQATT and SNEGSKA (reference sequence). This CDR3 comprises 12 residues. In DNA, the CDR3 is TGCAGTGCTAGGGGGGGATACACTGAAGCTTTCTTT. Protein: CSARGGYTEAFF.

This clonotype appeared many times. The chain has TRBV10-3 and TRBJ2-2; D uncertain. Germline CDR1 is ENHRY and CDR2 is SYGVKD. This CDR3 contains 14 residues. Trimming took off 0 bases at V and 6 bases at J, with 8 bases between the two ends. The CDR3 spells CAISESGVAGELFF. Written as DNA, the CDR3 is TGTGCCATCAGTGAGTCAGGAGTCGCCGGGGAGCTGTTTTTT.

The V and J genes are TRBV5-4 and TRBJ2-3, with 12 bases that match TRBD2. The germline V gene encodes CDR1 SGHNT and CDR2 YYREEE (reference sequence). The CDR3 is made up of 15 amino acids. Trimming cost V 5 bases and J 11 bases; bases outside gene matches: 12. The CDR3 bases are TGTGCCAGCAGTACCAGACTAGCGGGGGAGCTAAGGCAGTATTTT. This sequence encodes CASSTRLAGELRQYF.

This clonotype appeared many times. One junction end does not reproduce the germline sequence, and a read error may be involved. V gene TRBV12-3 or TRBV12-4 combines with J gene TRBJ2-2, with D possibly being TRBD1 (5 bases). This CDR3 spans 14 amino acids. The CDR3 coding sequence is TGTGCCAGCAGTTGGCCGGACACCACCGTGGAGCTGTTTTTT. Translating it yields CASSWPDTTVELFF.

This clonotype was counted ten times or more. The junction shows a germline mismatch at one end, possibly a read error. The chain carries TRBV5-4 and TRBJ2-5; 14 nucleotides agree with TRBD2. The CDR3 has 15 residues. Per the germline V gene, CDR1 is SGHNT and CDR2 is YYREEE (reference sequence). CDR3 loop: CASSLGLAGVETQYF. The CDR3 DNA sequence: TGTGCCAGCAGTTTGGGACTAGCGGGAGTTGAGACCCAGTACTTC.

This sequence joins TRBV4-3 and TRBJ2-3; D unclear. The V and J ends lost 1 base and 0 bases respectively, with 8 bases between them. Germline V gene data show CDR1 as LGHNA and CDR2 as YSLEER. The CDR3 is 15 amino acids. The CDR3 region is CASSQGALSTDTQYF. CDR3 nucleotides: TGCGCCAGCAGCCAAGGGGCGCTTAGCACAGATACGCAGTATTTT.

Regarding this clonotype: One base away lies a much larger clone, so this may be a sequencing read error. The chain couples TRBV5-5 to TRBJ2-1; D is perhaps TRBD1 or TRBD2 (5 bases each). Germline CDR1 is SGHKS and CDR2 is YYEKEE (reference sequence). V gave up 4 bases and J gave up 0 bases, with 14 bases separating them. CDR3 length: 16 amino acids. CDR3 sequence: CASSLDPGPSYNEQFF. The CDR3 DNA reads as TGTGCCAGCAGCCTTGATCCGGGACCCTCCTACAATGAGCAGTTCTTC.

This clonotype came up a few times. V and J are TRBV5-1 and TRBJ2-4; D is possibly TRBD2 (6 bases). V dropped 4 bases and J dropped 1 base, with 9 bases sitting between them. Germline CDR1 is SGHRS and CDR2 is YFSETQ. The CDR3 is 14 residues long. As DNA, the CDR3 is TGCGCCAGCAGCCGCGGGGAGGCCAAAAACATTCAGTACTTC. Its translation: CASSRGEAKNIQYF.

The chain is built from TRBV20-1 and TRBJ2-7, with D possibly being TRBD2 (5 bases). Germline CDR1 reads DFQATT; CDR2 reads SNEGSKA (reference sequence). The CDR3 runs 14 residues. V dropped 5 bases and J dropped 0 bases, with 14 bases sitting between them. The CDR3 bases are TGCAGTGCTTGGGGTCGTCGGGGCTCCTACGAGCAGTACTTC. This gives the protein CSAWGRRGSYEQYF.

V gene TRBV6-5 combines with J gene TRBJ1-1, with a weak D call TRBD1 (5 bases). CDR3 length: 15 amino acids. Trimming removed 0 bases at V and 4 bases at J, with 12 bases between. CDR1 and CDR2 from the germline V gene are MNHEY and SVGAGI. This chain's CDR3 is CASSYSGVTSTEAFF. CDR3 nucleotide sequence: TGTGCCAGCAGTTACTCGGGGGTTACGTCCACTGAAGCTTTCTTT.

This clonotype was detected a few times. V usage is TRBV5-1 and J usage is TRBJ2-4, with 7 bases matching TRBD2. The V and J ends lost 7 bases and 5 bases, in that order; junction bases with no gene match: 6. Germline CDR1 SGHRS, CDR2 YFSETQ. CDR3 length equals 13 residues. The CDR3 loop reads CASSMAGENIQYF. CDR3 in DNA: TGCGCCAGCTCCATGGCGGGGGAAAACATTCAGTACTTC.

This rearrangement joins TRBV5-1 to TRBJ2-2; D gene ambiguous. Trimming cost V 3 bases and J 4 bases, with 10 bases left between them. The length of the CDR3 is 14 residues. Germline assignment: CDR1 SGHRS and CDR2 YFSETQ. CDR3 residues: CASSSLPSTGELFF. CDR3 nucleotide sequence: TGCGCCAGCAGCTCTCTCCCAAGCACCGGGGAGCTGTTTTTT.

The chain joins TRBV20-1 to TRBJ2-5; D might be TRBD1 (5 bases). Between the trimmed V and J ends, which lost 8 bases and 3 bases, there was a span of 13 bases. Germline CDR1 is DFQATT and CDR2 is SNEGSKA (reference sequence). The CDR3 has 12 amino acids. CDR3 amino acids: CSLRGQKETQYF. Here the CDR3 DNA reads TGCAGTTTAAGGGGTCAGAAAGAGACCCAGTACTTC.

The rearrangement joins TRBV11-2 to TRBJ2-2; 7 nucleotides agree with TRBD2. Germline V gene sequence: CDR1 SGHAT, CDR2 FQNNGV. The J segment lost 10 bases and the V segment lost 4 bases, leaving 6 bases of the junction unmatched. CDR3 size: 13 residues. CDR3 sequence reads: CASSSVAGTELFF. DNA of the CDR3: TGTGCCAGCAGCTCGGTAGCGGGTACGGAGCTGTTTTTT.

The chain joins TRBV7-9 to TRBJ1-1; D perhaps matches TRBD1 (6 bases). V gave up 4 bases and J gave up 2 bases, with 11 bases separating them. The CDR3 has 14 amino acids. Per the germline V gene, CDR1 is SEHNR and CDR2 is FQNEAQ (reference sequence). DNA of the CDR3: TGTGCCAGCAGCTACATACAGGGTAACACTGAAGCTTTCTTT. The encoded protein is CASSYIQGNTEAFF.

The rearrangement links TRBV12-3 or TRBV12-4 to TRBJ1-2; 7 nucleotides align to TRBD1. Trimming cost V 7 bases and J 2 bases; bases outside gene matches: 10. There are 15 residues in the CDR3. In nucleotides, the CDR3 is TGTGCCAGCAATAACATGGACAGGCTCAACTATGGCTACACCTTC. Amino acid sequence: CASNNMDRLNYGYTF.

This chain uses TRBV5-1 with TRBJ2-5; 11 positions match TRBD2. The V and J ends lost 2 bases and 1 base, in that order; junction bases with no gene match: 4. CDR3 size: 16 residues. Per germline, CDR1 SGHRS and CDR2 YFSETQ. The CDR3 region has the DNA TGCGCCAGCAGCTTTACCGGGACTAGCGGCCAAGAGACCCAGTACTTC. This translates into CASSFTGTSGQETQYF.

This clonotype was counted only a few times. The chain uses TRBV7-2 and TRBJ2-1; 7 bases line up with TRBD2. The CDR3 totals 16 residues. CDR1 is SGHTA, CDR2 FQGNSA, per germline. The V gene end was trimmed by 5 bases and the J gene end by 3 bases; junction bases not matched to a gene: 10. CDR3 DNA sequence: TGTGCCAGCAGCCTCCAATTTGGGGAGGGCTACAATGAGCAGTTCTTC. Translation gives CASSLQFGEGYNEQFF.

The chain joins TRBV10-3 to TRBJ1-2; a possible D gene is TRBD1 (5 bases). Between the trimmed V and J ends, which lost 8 bases and 8 bases, there was a span of 12 bases. The CDR3 contains 11 residues. Germline V gene lookup returns CDR1 ENHRY and CDR2 SYGVKD. In DNA, the CDR3 is TGTGCCATCTGGGACGAATGGGGCTACACCTTC. Residues: CAIWDEWGYTF.

There are a few counts of this clonotype. The CDR3 region is CASSFLGVRGPETQYF. The CDR3 DNA is TGTGCCAGCAGCTTTTTAGGTGTCAGGGGACCAGAGACCCAGTACTTC. V and J are TRBV5-6 and TRBJ2-5; TRBD1 might be the D (6 bases). The CDR3 contains 16 residues. Germline V gene lookup returns CDR1 SGHDT and CDR2 YYEEEE. The V gene lost 2 bases and the J gene lost 4 bases, with 18 bases spanning the gap.

The V and J genes are TRBV7-2 and TRBJ1-2; D perhaps matches TRBD1 (5 bases). Trimming removed 3 bases from V and 3 bases from J, with 14 bases in between. From germline, CDR1 is SGHTA and CDR2 FQGNSA. The CDR3 runs 15 residues. In DNA form, the CDR3 reads TGTGCCAGCAGCTTCGACGCAGGGTCGGACTATGGCTACACCTTC. Residues: CASSFDAGSDYGYTF.

In this sample, this clonotype turned up a few times. The chain combines TRBV29-1 with TRBJ2-2; D gene uncertain. Trimming left V 1 base short and J 0 bases short, with 9 bases between. Germline V gene data show CDR1 as SQVTM and CDR2 as ANQGSEA. This CDR3 region has 15 residues. Written as DNA, the CDR3 is TGCAGCGTTGAAGCGTCGGGTTCGAACACCGGGGAGCTGTTTTTT. Amino acids: CSVEASGSNTGELFF.

This clonotype was seen at least ten times. The V and J genes are TRBV10-3 and TRBJ2-3; D may be TRBD2 (6 bases). V lost 10 bases and J lost 0, with 14 bases in between. Germline V gene data show CDR1 as ENHRY and CDR2 as SYGVKD. The CDR3 spans 14 residues. CDR3 DNA: TGTGCCACCTCTAGCGACACTAGCACAGATACGCAGTATTTT. This sequence encodes CATSSDTSTDTQYF.

This clonotype was found many times. V gene TRBV20-1 combines with J gene TRBJ1-2; TRBD1 is a possible D gene (5 bases). Germline V CDR1 and CDR2: DFQATT, SNEGSKA (reference sequence). The CDR3 spans 11 residues. V shed 5 bases and J shed 13 bases, with 17 bases lying between them. CDR3 DNA: TGCAGTGCTTTCGAACCGGGACTCTTCACCTTC. Translated, it gives CSAFEPGLFTF.

This clonotype has just a few counts. This rearrangement joins TRBV20-1 to TRBJ2-1; TRBD2 aligns across 13 bases. With V trimmed by 6 bases and J by 5 bases, 7 bases remained unmatched. Germline values: CDR1 DFQATT, CDR2 SNEGSKA (reference sequence). CDR3 length equals 15 residues. CDR3 residues: CSAPAGTSGNNEQFF. The DNA of the CDR3 is TGCAGTGCCCCTGCCGGGACTAGCGGGAACAATGAGCAGTTCTTC.

J is TRBJ2-1 and V is TRBV12-3 or TRBV12-4; TRBD2 matches 8 bases. CDR3 length: 13 residues. V trimming: 8 bases; J trimming: 6 bases; junction bases outside the gene matches: 6. CDR3 nucleotides: TGTGCCAGCGATAGCGGGATCGGCAATGAGCAGTTCTTC. Protein sequence: CASDSGIGNEQFF.